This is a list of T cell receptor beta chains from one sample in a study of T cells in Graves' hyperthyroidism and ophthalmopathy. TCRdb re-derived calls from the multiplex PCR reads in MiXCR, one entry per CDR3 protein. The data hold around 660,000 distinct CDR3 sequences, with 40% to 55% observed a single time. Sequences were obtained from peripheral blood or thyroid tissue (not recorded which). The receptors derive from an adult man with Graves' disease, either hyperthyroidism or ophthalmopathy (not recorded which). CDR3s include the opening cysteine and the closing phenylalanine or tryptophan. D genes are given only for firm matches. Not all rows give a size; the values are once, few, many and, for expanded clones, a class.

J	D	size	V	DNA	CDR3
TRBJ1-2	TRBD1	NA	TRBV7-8	TGTGCCAGCAGCTTAGTAACGACAGGGAATGGCTACACCTTC	CASSLVTTGNGYTF
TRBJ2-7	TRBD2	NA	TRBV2	TGTGCCAGCAGTGGGGATAGCGGGAGCGCCCACGAGCAGTACTTC	CASSGDSGSAHEQYF
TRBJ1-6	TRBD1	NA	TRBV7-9	TGTGCCAGTAGCTGGGACAGGGGCCAAGGGCCCCTCCACTTT	CASSWDRGQGPLHF
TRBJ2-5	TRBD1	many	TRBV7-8	TGTGCCAGCAGCTTAGCGTCTAGACAGGGTAGTTTAAGAGAGACCCAGTACTTC	CASSLASRQGSLRETQYF
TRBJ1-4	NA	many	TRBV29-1	TGCAGCGTTGGACAGTACGGAAAACTGTTTTTT	CSVGQYGKLFF
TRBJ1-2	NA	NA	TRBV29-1	TGCAGCGTCCCCCGGGACGACCCTGGCTATGGCTACACCTTC	CSVPRDDPGYGYTF
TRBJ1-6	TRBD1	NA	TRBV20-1	TGCAGTGCCAAGGATCCACAGGGGGCGAGGAATTCACCCCTCCACTTT	CSAKDPQGARNSPLHF
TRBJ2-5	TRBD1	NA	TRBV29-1	TGCAGCGTTCTCATGACCGGGACAGGGGGCTTAGAGACCCAGTACTTC	CSVLMTGTGGLETQYF
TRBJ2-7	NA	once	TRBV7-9	TGTGCCAGCAGTTTATGGGGCCCCTACGAGCAGTACTTC	CASSLWGPYEQYF
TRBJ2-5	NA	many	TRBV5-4	TGTGCCAGCAGCTCCACGGAAGAGACCCAGTACTTC	CASSSTEETQYF
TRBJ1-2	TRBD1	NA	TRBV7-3	TGTGTCAGCAGCCCCCAGGGGGCCCGAGGCTACACCTTC	CVSSPQGARGYTF
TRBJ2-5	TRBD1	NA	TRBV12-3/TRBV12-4	TGTGCCAGCAGTTTAGCCGGGGGACAGGGGGCCTCGTACTTC	CASSLAGGQGASYF
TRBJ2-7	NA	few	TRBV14	TGTGCCAGCAGCCTCGACCGGGACACCCTGAGCTCCTACGAGCAGTACTTC	CASSLDRDTLSSYEQYF
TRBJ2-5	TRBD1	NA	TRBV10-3	TGTGCCATCATTGGCAGGGGGCACGAGACCCAGTACTTC	CAIIGRGHETQYF
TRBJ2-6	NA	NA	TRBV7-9	TGTGCCAGCAGTGACAGGACCTACTCTGGGGCCAACGTCCTGACTTTC	CASSDRTYSGANVLTF
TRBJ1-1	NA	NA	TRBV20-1	TGCAGTGCTACCCGCACCCGGGGTGAAGCTTTCTTT	CSATRTRGEAFF
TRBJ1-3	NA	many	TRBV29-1	TGCAGCGTTGTAAGGGGACCTGGAAACACCATATATTTT	CSVVRGPGNTIYF
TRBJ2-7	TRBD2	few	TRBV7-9	TGTGCCAGCAGCCGGACTAGCCGACCCTACGAGCAGTACTTC	CASSRTSRPYEQYF
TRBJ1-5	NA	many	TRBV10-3	TGTGCCATCAGTGAGCAGGGCCATAGCAATCAGCCCCAGCATTTT	CAISEQGHSNQPQHF
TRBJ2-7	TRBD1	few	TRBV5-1	TGCGCCAGCAGCTTAGAACCAGGGGGCCCCTACGAGCAGTACTTC	CASSLEPGGPYEQYF
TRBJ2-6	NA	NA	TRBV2	TGTGCCAGCAGTGAAGAGGCGGCAGGTGCCACCCGGGCCAACGTCCTGACTTTC	CASSEEAAGATRANVLTF
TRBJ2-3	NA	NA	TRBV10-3	TGTGCCATCACCAAAACTCAGGCGGATACGCAGTATTTT	CAITKTQADTQYF
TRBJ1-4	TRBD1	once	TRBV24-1	TGTGCCACCAGTGATTCCGGGACAGGCGGCGAAAAACTGTTTTTT	CATSDSGTGGEKLFF
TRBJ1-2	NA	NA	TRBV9	TGTGCCACTACAGGGTACGGGGATGGCTACACCTTC	CATTGYGDGYTF
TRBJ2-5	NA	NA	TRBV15	TGTGCCACCAGCAGAGATGCTGGCCAGCCCCAGTACTTC	CATSRDAGQPQYF
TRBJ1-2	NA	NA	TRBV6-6	TGTGCCAGCAGTTTGCAGGGTCCGGGCTACACCTTC	CASSLQGPGYTF
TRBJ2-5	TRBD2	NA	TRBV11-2	TGTGCCAGCAGGATGACTAGCGGGGGAGAGACCCAGTACTTC	CASRMTSGGETQYF
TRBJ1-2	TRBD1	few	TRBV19	TGTGCCAGTAGTATGAACAGGGGATCGAGCTATGGCTACACCTTC	CASSMNRGSSYGYTF
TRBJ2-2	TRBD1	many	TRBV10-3	TGTGCCATAACGGACAGGCCCACCGGGGAGCTGTTTTTT	CAITDRPTGELFF
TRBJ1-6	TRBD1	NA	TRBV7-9	TGTGCCAGCAGCTCAGCCCCGGGACAGGGGAATTCACCCCTCCACTTT	CASSSAPGQGNSPLHF
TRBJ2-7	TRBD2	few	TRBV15	TGTGCCACCAGCAGGGTACTAATATGGACTAGCGGGAGTAGCGACGAGCAGTACTTC	CATSRVLIWTSGSSDEQYF
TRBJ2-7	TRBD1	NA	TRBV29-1	TGCAGCGTTCGACCGGGACAGGGGTCCTACGAGCAGTACTTC	CSVRPGQGSYEQYF